This T cell receptor (beta chain) emerged from a study of T cells in Graves' hyperthyroidism and ophthalmopathy. Findings and limits, study-wide: Most expanded thyroid clonotypes above 0.001 also appeared in blood.

CDR3 length: 16 amino acids. The V gene lost 4 bases and the J gene lost 2 bases, with 17 bases spanning the gap. About this clonotype itself: The target antigen is unknown.

It was RNA transcripts that yielded the amplified TCR beta CDR3 regions. An initial round of RT-PCR targeting the TCR CDR3 relied on the HTBI primer set. TCRdb re-called the multiplex PCR reads through MiXCR, storing one row per CDR3 protein. The sample yields fewer than 400,000 distinct CDR3 sequences, 20% to 25% seen once. The genes are TRBV12-3 or TRBV12-4 and TRBJ2-5; perhaps D is TRBD1 or TRBD2 (5 bases each). Sample: blood. This TCR was sampled from a man in his fifties with Graves' hyperthyroidism. The CDR3 DNA sequence: TGTGCCAGCAGTTGGTGGAGGACAAGTAGGCAAGAGACCCAGTACTTC. Translation gives CASSWWRTSRQETQYF.